This T cell receptor beta chain was profiled in a study of blood T cell repertoires in COVID-19. As for the study in general: PBMCs, B-cell-depleted T cells, or T cells provided the cDNA or gDNA that made up the material.

Per the original data handling: Estimates of nucleated cell counts were drawn from the amplification of reference gene primers. The method was immunoSEQ multiplex PCR; TCRdb's version includes in-frame clones alone and lacks a portion of them. D and trimming come from the DNA, and the V and J calls and clone size come from that table. The sample includes tens of thousands of clones, 80% to 90% of them seen just once. The specimen was peripheral blood. The sequence was collected from a woman older than 75 with active or convalescent COVID-19.

The CDR3 nucleotides are TGTGCCAGCAGCTTAGAGGGGGTGGGAGCCTCTGGAAACACCATATATTTT. Protein: CASSLEGVGASGNTIYF. This chain links TRBV13 with TRBJ1-3; D perhaps matches TRBD1 (6 bases). With 1 base removed from V and 0 bases from J, the gap between germline ends came to 13 bases. Germline lookup yields CDR1 PRHDT and CDR2 FYEKMQ (reference sequence). This CDR3 contains 17 residues.